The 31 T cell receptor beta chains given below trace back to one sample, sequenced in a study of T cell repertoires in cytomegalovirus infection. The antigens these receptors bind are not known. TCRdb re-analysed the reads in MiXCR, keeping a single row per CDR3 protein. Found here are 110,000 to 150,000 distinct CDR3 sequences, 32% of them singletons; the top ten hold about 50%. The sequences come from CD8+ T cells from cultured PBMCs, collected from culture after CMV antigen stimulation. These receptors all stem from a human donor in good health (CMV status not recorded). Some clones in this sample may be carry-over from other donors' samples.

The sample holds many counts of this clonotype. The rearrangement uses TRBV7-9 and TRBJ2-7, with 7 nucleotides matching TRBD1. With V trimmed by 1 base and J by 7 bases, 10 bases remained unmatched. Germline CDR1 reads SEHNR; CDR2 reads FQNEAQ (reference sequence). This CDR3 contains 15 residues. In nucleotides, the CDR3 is TGTGCCAGCAGCTTAGAGGCCGGGACAGCCTTAGAGCAGTACTTC. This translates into CASSLEAGTALEQYF.

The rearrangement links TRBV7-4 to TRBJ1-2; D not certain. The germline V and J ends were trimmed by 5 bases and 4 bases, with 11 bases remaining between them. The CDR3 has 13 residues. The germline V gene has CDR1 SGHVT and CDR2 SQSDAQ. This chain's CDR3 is CASSPGDSYGYTF. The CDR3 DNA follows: TGTGCCAGCAGCCCCGGGGATTCCTATGGCTACACCTTC.

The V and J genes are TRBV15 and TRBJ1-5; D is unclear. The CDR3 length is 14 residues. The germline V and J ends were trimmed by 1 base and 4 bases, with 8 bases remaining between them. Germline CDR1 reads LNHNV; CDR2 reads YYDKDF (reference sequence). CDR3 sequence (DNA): TGTGCCACCAGCAGAGGATTAGGGAATCAGCCCCAGCATTTT. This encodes CATSRGLGNQPQHF. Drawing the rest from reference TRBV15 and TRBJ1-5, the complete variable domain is DAMVIQNPRYQVTQFGKPVTLSCSQTLNHNVMYWYQQKSSQAPKLLFHYYDKDFNNEADTPDNFQSRRPNTSFCFLDIRSPGLGDTAMYLCATSRGLGNQPQHFGDGTRLSIL.

CDR3 DNA sequence: TGTGCCAGTAGTATGGTTGGGACCTCCTACGAGCAGTACTTC. This translates into CASSMVGTSYEQYF. The chain recombines TRBV19 with TRBJ2-7; either TRBD1 or TRBD2 may fit D (5 bases each). From germline, CDR1 is LNHDA and CDR2 SQIVND (reference sequence). Trimming pared 3 bases from V and 0 bases from J, leaving 9 bases between. The CDR3 loop spans 14 amino acids.

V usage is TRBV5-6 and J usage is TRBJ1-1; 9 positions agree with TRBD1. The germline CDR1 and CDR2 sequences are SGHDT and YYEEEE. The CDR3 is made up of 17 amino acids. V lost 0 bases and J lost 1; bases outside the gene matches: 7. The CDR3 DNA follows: TGTGCCAGCAGCTTGGATTTCGGACAGGGGAGGAACACTGAAGCTTTCTTT. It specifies CASSLDFGQGRNTEAFF.

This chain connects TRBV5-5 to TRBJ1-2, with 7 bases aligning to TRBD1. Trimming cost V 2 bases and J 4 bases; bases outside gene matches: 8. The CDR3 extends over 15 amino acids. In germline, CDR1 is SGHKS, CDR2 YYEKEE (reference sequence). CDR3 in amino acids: CASSLHGQAAYGYTF. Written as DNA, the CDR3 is TGTGCCAGCAGCTTACATGGACAGGCGGCCTATGGCTACACCTTC.

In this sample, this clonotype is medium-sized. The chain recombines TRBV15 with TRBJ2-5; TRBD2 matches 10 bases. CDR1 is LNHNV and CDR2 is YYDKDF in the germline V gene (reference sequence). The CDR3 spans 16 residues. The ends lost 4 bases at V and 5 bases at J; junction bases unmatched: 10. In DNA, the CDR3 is TGTGCCACCAGCACCCCCGTGAGCGGGGGGGCGGAGACCCAGTACTTC. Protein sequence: CATSTPVSGGAETQYF.

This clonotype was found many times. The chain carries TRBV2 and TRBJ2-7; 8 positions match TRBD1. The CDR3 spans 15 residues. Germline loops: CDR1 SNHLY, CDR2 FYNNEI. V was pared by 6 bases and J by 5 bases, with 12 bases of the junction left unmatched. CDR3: CASSPWGQGANEQYF. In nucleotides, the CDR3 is TGTGCCAGCAGCCCTTGGGGGCAGGGGGCAAACGAGCAGTACTTC.

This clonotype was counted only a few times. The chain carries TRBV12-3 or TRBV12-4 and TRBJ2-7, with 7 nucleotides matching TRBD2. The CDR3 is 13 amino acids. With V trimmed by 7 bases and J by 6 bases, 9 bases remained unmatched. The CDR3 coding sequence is TGTGCCAGCATGCCCCGGGGGGTCCCCGAGCAGTACTTC. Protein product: CASMPRGVPEQYF.

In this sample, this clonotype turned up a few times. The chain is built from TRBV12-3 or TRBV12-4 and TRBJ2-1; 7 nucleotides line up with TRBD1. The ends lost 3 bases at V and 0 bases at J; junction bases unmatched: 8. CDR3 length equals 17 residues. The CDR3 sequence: CASSFVGSGGSYNEQFF. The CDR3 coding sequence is TGTGCCAGCAGTTTTGTGGGGTCAGGGGGCTCCTACAATGAGCAGTTCTTC.

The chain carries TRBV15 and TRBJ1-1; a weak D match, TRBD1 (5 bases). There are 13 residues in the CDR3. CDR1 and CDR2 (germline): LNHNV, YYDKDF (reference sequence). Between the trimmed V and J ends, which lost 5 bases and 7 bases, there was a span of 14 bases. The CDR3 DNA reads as TGTGCCACCAGCCCGGTCGGGGGAAGTGAAGCTTTCTTT. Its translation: CATSPVGGSEAFF.

CDR3 in DNA: TGTGCCAGCAGCTTACCCGGGGGGAGCTATGGCTACACCTTC. Its protein product is CASSLPGGSYGYTF. The V gene is TRBV5-6, the J gene TRBJ1-2, with D perhaps TRBD1 (5 bases). The CDR3 length is 14 residues. CDR1 is SGHDT, CDR2 YYEEEE, per germline. The V and J ends lost 2 bases and 4 bases respectively, with 12 bases between them.

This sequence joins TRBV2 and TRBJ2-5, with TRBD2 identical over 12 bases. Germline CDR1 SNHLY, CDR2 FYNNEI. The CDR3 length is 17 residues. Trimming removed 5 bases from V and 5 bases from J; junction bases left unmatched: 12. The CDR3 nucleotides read TGTGCCAGCAGTCGGGGACGGCTAGCGGGGGGGCCGGAGACCCAGTACTTC. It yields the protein CASSRGRLAGGPETQYF.

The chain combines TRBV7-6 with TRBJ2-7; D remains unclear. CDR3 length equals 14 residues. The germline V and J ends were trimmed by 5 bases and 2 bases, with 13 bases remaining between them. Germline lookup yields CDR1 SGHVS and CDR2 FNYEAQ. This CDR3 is CASSTTQKTYEQYF. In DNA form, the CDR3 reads TGTGCCAGCAGCACGACCCAGAAGACCTACGAGCAGTACTTC.

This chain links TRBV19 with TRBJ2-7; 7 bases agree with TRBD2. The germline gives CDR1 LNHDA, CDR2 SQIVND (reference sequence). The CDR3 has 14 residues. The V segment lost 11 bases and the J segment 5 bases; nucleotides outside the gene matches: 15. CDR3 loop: CASSWGGNPNEQYF. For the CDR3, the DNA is TGTGCCTCTTCATGGGGGGGGAACCCCAACGAGCAGTACTTC.

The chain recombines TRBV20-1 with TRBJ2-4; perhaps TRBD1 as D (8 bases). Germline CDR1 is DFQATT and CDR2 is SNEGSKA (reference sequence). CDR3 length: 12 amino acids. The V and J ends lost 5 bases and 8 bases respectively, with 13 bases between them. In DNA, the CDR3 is TGCAGTGCTCGAACAGGGGGGGACATTCAGTACTTC. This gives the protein CSARTGGDIQYF.

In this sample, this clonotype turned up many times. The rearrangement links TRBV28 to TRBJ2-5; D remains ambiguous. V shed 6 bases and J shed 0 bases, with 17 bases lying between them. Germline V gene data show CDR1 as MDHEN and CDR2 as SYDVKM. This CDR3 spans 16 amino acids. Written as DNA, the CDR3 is TGTGCCAGCAGCCTCCCAGACTGGGTAAACCAAGAGACCCAGTACTTC. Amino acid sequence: CASSLPDWVNQETQYF. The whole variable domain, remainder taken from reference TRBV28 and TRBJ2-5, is DVKVTQSSRYLVKRTGEKVFLECVQDMDHENMFWYRQDPGLGLRLIYFSYDVKMKEKGDIPEGYSVSREKKERFSLILESASTNQTSMYLCASSLPDWVNQETQYFGPGTRLLVL.

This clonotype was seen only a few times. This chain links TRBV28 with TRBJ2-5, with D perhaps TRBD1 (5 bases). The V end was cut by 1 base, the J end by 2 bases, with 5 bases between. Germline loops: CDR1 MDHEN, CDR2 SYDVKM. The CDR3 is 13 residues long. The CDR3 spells CASSLYRQETQYF. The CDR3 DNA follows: TGTGCCAGCAGTTTATACAGGCAAGAGACCCAGTACTTC. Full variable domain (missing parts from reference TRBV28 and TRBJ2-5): DVKVTQSSRYLVKRTGEKVFLECVQDMDHENMFWYRQDPGLGLRLIYFSYDVKMKEKGDIPEGYSVSREKKERFSLILESASTNQTSMYLCASSLYRQETQYFGPGTRLLVL.

CDR3 sequence: CASSLNLIAGQIYEQYF. CDR3 in DNA: TGTGCCAGCAGCTTAAATTTAATAGCAGGGCAGATCTACGAGCAGTACTTC. The chain recombines TRBV11-3 with TRBJ2-7; weak D call: TRBD1 (5 bases). The V and J ends lost 2 bases and 3 bases respectively, with 20 bases between them. CDR1 and CDR2 from the germline V gene are SGHNT and YENEEA. The CDR3 has 17 residues.

CDR3: CSGERPQGYTDTQYF. The CDR3 coding sequence is TGCAGCGGCGAACGCCCGCAGGGGTACACAGATACGCAGTATTTT. The V gene is TRBV29-1, the J gene TRBJ2-3; the D gene is possibly TRBD1 (6 bases). CDR1 is SQVTM and CDR2 is ANQGSEA in the germline V gene. The V end lost 7 bases, the J end lost 2 bases, and 19 bases lay between the germline ends. This CDR3 region has 15 residues.

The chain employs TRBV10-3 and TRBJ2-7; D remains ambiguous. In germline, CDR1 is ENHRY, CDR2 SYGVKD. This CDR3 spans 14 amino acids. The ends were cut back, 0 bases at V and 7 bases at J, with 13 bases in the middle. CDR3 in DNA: TGTGCCATCAGTGAGTCGTGGAGTGACCGGGAGCAGTACTTC. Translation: CAISESWSDREQYF.

The CDR3 reads CASTGTGYEQYF. The CDR3 DNA sequence: TGTGCCAGCACAGGTACGGGCTACGAGCAGTACTTC. The chain combines TRBV3-1 with TRBJ2-7, with D unclear. Germline loops: CDR1 LGHDT, CDR2 YNNKEL (reference sequence). Trimming took off 7 bases at V and 3 bases at J, with 10 bases between the two ends. This CDR3 has 12 amino acids.

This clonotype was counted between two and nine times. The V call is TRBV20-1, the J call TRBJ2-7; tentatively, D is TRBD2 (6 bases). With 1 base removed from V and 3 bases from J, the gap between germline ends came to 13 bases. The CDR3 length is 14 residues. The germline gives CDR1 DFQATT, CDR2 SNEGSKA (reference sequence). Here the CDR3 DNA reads TGCAGTGCTAGAGTGCGCGGGGAAATCTACGAGCAGTACTTC. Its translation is CSARVRGEIYEQYF.

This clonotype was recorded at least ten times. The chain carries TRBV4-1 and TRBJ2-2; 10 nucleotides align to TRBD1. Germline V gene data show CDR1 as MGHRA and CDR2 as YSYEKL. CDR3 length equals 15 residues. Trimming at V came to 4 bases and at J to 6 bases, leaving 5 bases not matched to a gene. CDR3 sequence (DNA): TGCGCCAGCAGCCTCCCGGGACAGGGGCCCGGGGAGCTGTTTTTT. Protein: CASSLPGQGPGELFF.

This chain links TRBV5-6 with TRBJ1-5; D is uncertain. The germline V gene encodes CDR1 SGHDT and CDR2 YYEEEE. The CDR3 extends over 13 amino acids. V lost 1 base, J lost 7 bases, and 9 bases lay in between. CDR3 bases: TGTGCCAGCAGCTTGCGGGCCCAGCAGCCCCAGCATTTT. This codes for CASSLRAQQPQHF.

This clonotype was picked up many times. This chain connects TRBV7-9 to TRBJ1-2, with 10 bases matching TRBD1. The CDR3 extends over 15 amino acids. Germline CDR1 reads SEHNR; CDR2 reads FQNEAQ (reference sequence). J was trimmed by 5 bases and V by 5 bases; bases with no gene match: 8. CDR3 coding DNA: TGTGCCAGCAGCCTCGGGACAGGGGAGTCATATGGCTACACCTTC. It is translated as CASSLGTGESYGYTF. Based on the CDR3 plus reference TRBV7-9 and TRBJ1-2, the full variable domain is DTGVSQNPRHKITKRGQNVTFRCDPISEHNRLYWYRQTLGQGPEFLTYFQNEAQLEKSRLLSDRFSAERPKGSFSTLEIQRTEQGDSAMYLCASSLGTGESYGYTFGSGTRLTVV.

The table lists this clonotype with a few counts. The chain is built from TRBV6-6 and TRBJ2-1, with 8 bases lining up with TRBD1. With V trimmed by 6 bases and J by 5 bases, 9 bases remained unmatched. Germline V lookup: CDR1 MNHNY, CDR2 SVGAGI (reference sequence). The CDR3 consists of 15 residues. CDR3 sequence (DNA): TGTGCCAGCAGGGACCCGGGACAGGTTAACAATGAGCAGTTCTTC. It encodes CASRDPGQVNNEQFF.

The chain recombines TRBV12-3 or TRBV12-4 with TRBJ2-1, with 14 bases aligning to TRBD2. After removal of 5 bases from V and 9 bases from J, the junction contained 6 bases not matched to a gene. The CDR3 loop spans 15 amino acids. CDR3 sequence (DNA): TGTGCCAGCAGTCTCCCCGGGACTAGCGGGGGTGAGCAGTTCTTC. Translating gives CASSLPGTSGGEQFF.

The CDR3 sequence: CASSPDRGQETQYF. The DNA for the CDR3 is TGTGCCAGCAGTCCCGACAGGGGCCAAGAGACCCAGTACTTC. V usage is TRBV12-3 or TRBV12-4 and J usage is TRBJ2-5, with 8 bases lining up with TRBD1. The CDR3 runs 14 residues. V lost 5 bases and J lost 1; bases outside the gene matches: 3.

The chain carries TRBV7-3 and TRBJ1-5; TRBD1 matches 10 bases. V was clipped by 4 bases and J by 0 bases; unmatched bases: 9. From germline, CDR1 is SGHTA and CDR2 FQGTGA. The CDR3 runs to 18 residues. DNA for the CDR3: TGTGCCAGCAGCTGCGGGACAGGGGATGAACATAGCAATCAGCCCCAGCATTTT. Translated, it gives CASSCGTGDEHSNQPQHF.

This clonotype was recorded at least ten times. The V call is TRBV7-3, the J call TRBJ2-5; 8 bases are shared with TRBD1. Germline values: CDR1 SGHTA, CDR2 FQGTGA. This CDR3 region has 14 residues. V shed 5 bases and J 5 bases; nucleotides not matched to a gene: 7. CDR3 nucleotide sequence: TGTGCCAGCAGCGTACAGGGGGTCAGTGAGACCCAGTACTTC. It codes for CASSVQGVSETQYF.